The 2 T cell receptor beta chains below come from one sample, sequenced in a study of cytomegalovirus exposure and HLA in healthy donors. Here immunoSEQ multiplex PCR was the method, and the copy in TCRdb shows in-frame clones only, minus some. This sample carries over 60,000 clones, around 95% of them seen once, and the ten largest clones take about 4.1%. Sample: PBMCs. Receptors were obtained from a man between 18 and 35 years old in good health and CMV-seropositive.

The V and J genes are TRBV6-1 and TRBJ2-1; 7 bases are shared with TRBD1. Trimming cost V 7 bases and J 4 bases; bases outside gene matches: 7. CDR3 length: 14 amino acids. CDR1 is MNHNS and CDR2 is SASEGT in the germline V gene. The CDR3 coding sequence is TGTGCCAGCATACGGACAGGAGCGTACAATGAGCAGTTCTTC. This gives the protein CASIRTGAYNEQFF.

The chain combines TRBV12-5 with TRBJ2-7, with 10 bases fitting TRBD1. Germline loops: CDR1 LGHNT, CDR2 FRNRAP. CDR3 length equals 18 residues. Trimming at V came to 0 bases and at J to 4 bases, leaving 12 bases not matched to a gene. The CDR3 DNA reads TGTGCTAGTGGTTTGGTATTAGGGACAGGGGCCACAGGGTACGAGCAGTACTTC. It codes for CASGLVLGTGATGYEQYF.